What follows are 26 T cell receptor beta chains derived from one specimen sequenced in a study of blood T cell repertoires in COVID-19. Assay: immunoSEQ multiplex PCR; the TCRdb copy retains only in-frame clones and omits some. Altogether around 180,000 clones are present, over 80% being singletons, with the ten largest covering approximately 5.4%. Sequencing was performed on peripheral blood. The receptors originated from a woman aged 30 to 39 with acute or convalescent COVID-19.

The gene calls are TRBV5-1 and TRBJ2-4; TRBD2 matches 8 bases. V trimming: 0 bases; J trimming: 0 bases; junction bases outside the gene matches: 8. Per germline, CDR1 SGHRS and CDR2 YFSETQ. The CDR3 contains 18 residues. DNA of the CDR3: TGCGCCAGCAGCTTGGAGACTAGCGCCTTACTAGCCAAAAACATTCAGTACTTC. Its protein is CASSLETSALLAKNIQYF.

The chain recombines TRBV5-1 with TRBJ2-1; 8 positions match TRBD2. This CDR3 has 20 amino acids. After removal of 0 bases from V and 1 base from J, the junction contained 15 bases not matched to a gene. Germline lookup yields CDR1 SGHRS and CDR2 YFSETQ. CDR3 sequence: CASSLGLASGSVGSYNEQFF. The CDR3 DNA sequence: TGCGCCAGCAGCTTGGGTTTGGCTAGCGGGTCGGTAGGATCCTACAATGAGCAGTTCTTC.

The DNA of the CDR3 is TGTGCCAGCAGAACGACAGGGGGCACCGGGGAGCTGTTTTTT. Protein: CASRTTGGTGELFF. The chain links TRBV6-4 to TRBJ2-2; 9 bases agree with TRBD1. The CDR3 is 14 residues long. The V gene's germline CDR1 is MRHNA and CDR2 SNTAGT. V gave up 6 bases and J gave up 4 bases; unmatched junction bases: 3.

The sample holds one count of this clone. The chain couples TRBV3-1 (or the pseudogene TRBV3-2) to TRBJ2-5; TRBD2 matches at 7 bases. Trimming at V came to 5 bases and at J to 3 bases, leaving 12 bases not matched to a gene. Germline V gene sequence: CDR1 LGHDT, CDR2 YNNKEL (reference sequence). This CDR3 region has 16 residues. CDR3 amino acids: CASSSQRLAGEETQYF. The CDR3 nucleotides are TGTGCCAGCAGCTCACAGCGACTAGCCGGGGAAGAGACCCAGTACTTC.

J is TRBJ1-1 and V is TRBV7-2; D remains ambiguous. This CDR3 contains 13 residues. Germline-derived CDR1 and CDR2 are SGHTA and FQGNSA. V gave up 5 bases and J gave up 2 bases, with 9 bases separating them. The CDR3 region has the DNA TGTGCCAGCAGCATAGGAGGAAACACTGAAGCTTTCTTT. This encodes CASSIGGNTEAFF.

The J gene is TRBJ2-7, the V gene TRBV5-3; 10 nucleotides agree with TRBD2. TRBV5-3 is an open reading frame, and its role is uncertain. J gave up 2 bases and V 5 bases, and 10 bases lay outside the gene matches. The CDR3 extends over 16 amino acids. The CDR3 nucleotides are TGTGCCAGAAGTCACCAACTAGCGGGACTGACCTACGAGCAGTACTTC. It is translated as CARSHQLAGLTYEQYF.

The V gene is TRBV29-1, the J gene TRBJ1-1, with D perhaps matching TRBD1 (6 bases). CDR3 length equals 14 residues. V dropped 7 bases and J dropped 0 bases, with 15 bases sitting between them. From germline, CDR1 is SQVTM and CDR2 ANQGSEA. CDR3 region: CSGRQEIMNTEAFF. The CDR3 DNA reads as TGCAGCGGCAGACAGGAAATCATGAACACTGAAGCTTTCTTT.

The chain employs TRBV9 and TRBJ1-4; no reliable D call. The germline V gene encodes CDR1 SGDLS and CDR2 YYNGEE. This CDR3 is built from 15 residues. Between the trimmed V and J ends, which lost 1 base and 8 bases, there was a span of 15 bases. CDR3 bases: TGTGCCAGCAGCGTAACGCCCGCCACGACAGAAAAACTGTTTTTT. It specifies CASSVTPATTEKLFF.

J is TRBJ1-3 and V is TRBV3-1 (or the pseudogene TRBV3-2); D gene unclear. Germline V gene sequence: CDR1 LGHDT, CDR2 YNNKEL (reference sequence). The germline V and J ends were trimmed by 4 bases and 0 bases, with 10 bases remaining between them. This CDR3 is built from 15 residues. The CDR3 DNA sequence: TGTGCCAGCAGCCCCGTCCACATCTCTGGAAACACCATATATTTT. Residues: CASSPVHISGNTIYF.

This chain links TRBV5-6 with TRBJ2-7; D call uncertain. The ends were cut back, 2 bases at V and 5 bases at J, with 11 bases in the middle. The germline gives CDR1 SGHDT, CDR2 YYEEEE. This CDR3 is built from 13 residues. The CDR3 coding sequence is TGTGCCAGCAGCTTAGACCCCCAGGACGAGCAGTACTTC. Translating gives CASSLDPQDEQYF. The full variable domain, rest sourced from reference TRBV5-6 and TRBJ2-7, is DAGVTQSPTHLIKTRGQQVTLRCSPKSGHDTVSWYQQALGQGPQFIFQYYEEEERQRGNFPDRFSGHQFPNYSSELNVNALLLGDSALYLCASSLDPQDEQYFGPGTRLTVT.

The V call is TRBV19, the J call TRBJ1-2, with 7 bases aligning to TRBD1. The length of the CDR3 is 15 residues. Germline V gene sequence: CDR1 LNHDA, CDR2 SQIVND (reference sequence). The junction had 13 bases not matched to a gene; V was cut back by 10 bases and J by 2 bases. CDR3: CATRGPGQNNYGYTF. CDR3 DNA: TGTGCCACCAGAGGCCCGGGACAGAACAACTATGGCTACACCTTC.

The gene calls are TRBV5-1 and TRBJ2-6; 9 positions agree with TRBD1. Per the germline V gene, CDR1 is SGHRS and CDR2 is YFSETQ. The junction had 17 bases not matched to a gene; V was cut back by 7 bases and J by 3 bases. The CDR3 is 19 residues long. CDR3 nucleotides: TGCGCCAGCGGATCGGCCCCAACAGGGGGCTGGCGTGGGGCCAACGTCCTGACTTTC. Amino acids: CASGSAPTGGWRGANVLTF.

This sequence joins TRBV6-5 and TRBJ1-5; TRBD1 agrees at 11 bases. The V and J ends lost 6 bases and 6 bases, in that order; junction bases with no gene match: 4. Germline V gene data show CDR1 as MNHEY and CDR2 as SVGAGI. The CDR3 is 14 residues long. CDR3: CASSPGQGVQPQHF. CDR3 coding DNA: TGTGCCAGCAGCCCGGGACAGGGGGTTCAGCCCCAGCATTTT.

The chain carries TRBV6-4 and TRBJ1-5, with D possibly matching TRBD1 (5 bases). The germline V and J ends were trimmed by 3 bases and 2 bases, with 8 bases remaining between them. The length of the CDR3 is 14 residues. The germline gives CDR1 MRHNA, CDR2 SNTAGT. CDR3 loop: CASSEAGGNQPQHF. The CDR3 DNA reads TGTGCCAGCAGTGAGGCGGGGGGCAATCAGCCCCAGCATTTT.

The chain couples TRBV28 to TRBJ2-7; 12 nucleotides agree with TRBD2. V lost 5 bases and J lost 2; bases outside the gene matches: 22. This CDR3 has 21 residues. Germline loops: CDR1 MDHEN, CDR2 SYDVKM. Written as DNA, the CDR3 is TGTGCCAGCAGTACAGGGGACCTTCCGGGACTAGCGGGCGCCCGGACCTACGAGCAGTACTTC. It specifies CASSTGDLPGLAGARTYEQYF. Filled out from reference TRBV28 and TRBJ2-7, the complete variable domain reads DVKVTQSSRYLVKRTGEKVFLECVQDMDHENMFWYRQDPGLGLRLIYFSYDVKMKEKGDIPEGYSVSREKKERFSLILESASTNQTSMYLCASSTGDLPGLAGARTYEQYFGPGTRLTVT.

The rearrangement joins TRBV6-2 or TRBV6-3 to TRBJ2-1; 8 bases fit TRBD2. CDR1 is MNHEY and CDR2 is SVGEGT in the germline V gene. The CDR3 covers 14 residues. V lost 2 bases to trimming and J lost 15 bases; unmatched junction nucleotides: 12. The CDR3 reads CASSYGDSGAPGFF. In DNA form, the CDR3 reads TGTGCCAGCAGTTACGGCGATAGCGGGGCCCCTGGGTTCTTC.

The J gene is TRBJ2-1, the V gene TRBV6-2 or TRBV6-3; 8 nucleotides line up with TRBD2. J was trimmed by 3 bases and V by 6 bases; bases with no gene match: 13. Germline CDR1 is MNHEY and CDR2 is SVGEGT. CDR3 size: 17 residues. In DNA, the CDR3 is TGTGCCAGCAGCTTTGCCTCACTAGCGGACAGCTACAATGAGCAGTTCTTC. It encodes CASSFASLADSYNEQFF.

The genes are TRBV6-6 and TRBJ2-7; 8 nucleotides agree with TRBD1. Trimming took 5 bases from V and 4 from J; bases not matched to a gene: 7. From germline, CDR1 is MNHNY and CDR2 SVGAGI (reference sequence). This CDR3 comprises 14 residues. The CDR3 loop reads CASSPGTGIYEQYF. The CDR3 DNA sequence: TGTGCCAGCAGTCCCGGGACAGGAATATACGAGCAGTACTTC.

The rearrangement joins TRBV25-1 to TRBJ2-7; D not resolved. The germline V and J ends were trimmed by 1 base and 3 bases, with 10 bases remaining between them. Looked up from germline, CDR1 is MGHDK and CDR2 is SYGVNS. This CDR3 spans 14 amino acids. CDR3 bases: TGTGCCAGCAGTGAATCTGGTACTCTCTACGAGCAGTACTTC. Its translation: CASSESGTLYEQYF.

The genes are TRBV5-1 and TRBJ2-7, with 7 bases fitting TRBD2. The CDR3 consists of 17 residues. V shed 4 bases, J shed 6 bases, and the junction held 19 bases outside the gene matches. Germline assignment: CDR1 SGHRS and CDR2 YFSETQ. The CDR3 loop is CASSPGLSGTVPSEQYF. CDR3 sequence (DNA): TGCGCCAGCAGCCCCGGTTTGAGCGGGACGGTTCCATCCGAGCAGTACTTC.

The chain recombines TRBV9 with TRBJ2-2, with 7 bases matching TRBD1. This CDR3 is built from 16 residues. Trimming cost V 3 bases and J 6 bases; bases outside gene matches: 11. CDR1 is SGDLS, CDR2 YYNGEE, per germline. CDR3 residues: CASSGETGIIAGELFF. The CDR3 DNA reads TGTGCCAGCAGCGGAGAGACAGGGATTATCGCCGGGGAGCTGTTTTTT.

CDR3 sequence reads: CASSLIAGGSYNEQFF. The CDR3 DNA sequence: TGTGCCAGCAGCTTAATTGCGGGGGGGTCCTACAATGAGCAGTTCTTC. V usage is TRBV7-3 and J usage is TRBJ2-1; 9 bases map to TRBD2. Trimming removed 1 base from V and 1 base from J; junction bases left unmatched: 2. The germline V gene encodes CDR1 SGHTA and CDR2 FQGTGA. The CDR3 is 16 residues long.

This rearrangement joins TRBV29-1 to TRBJ2-1, with D hard to call. Deletions cut 4 bases from V and 0 bases from J, with 10 bases between. The CDR3 is 14 amino acids. Germline loops: CDR1 SQVTM, CDR2 ANQGSEA. As DNA, the CDR3 is TGCAGCGTTGTGGAACTACTCTCCTACAATGAGCAGTTCTTC. It yields the protein CSVVELLSYNEQFF.

The chain uses TRBV5-8 and TRBJ1-4; D uncertain. CDR1 and CDR2 (germline): SGHTS, YDEGEE. V was shortened by 1 base and J by 7 bases, with 5 bases between the two germline ends. CDR3 length equals 12 residues. CDR3 nucleotide sequence: TGTGCCAGCAGCTTGCCGGTTGAAAAACTGTTTTTT. Its translation is CASSLPVEKLFF.

This rearrangement joins TRBV6-5 to TRBJ1-1; 8 positions agree with TRBD1. V was clipped by 5 bases and J by 5 bases; unmatched bases: 7. The CDR3 is 14 amino acids. CDR1 and CDR2 from the germline V gene are MNHEY and SVGAGI. DNA of the CDR3: TGTGCCAGCAGTCCGCGGACAGGGTGGACTGAAGCTTTCTTT. This translates into CASSPRTGWTEAFF.

This sequence joins TRBV27 and TRBJ2-3, with 11 bases fitting TRBD2. Looked up from germline, CDR1 is MNHEY and CDR2 is SMNVEV (reference sequence). The V and J ends lost 3 bases and 2 bases, in that order; junction bases with no gene match: 1. The CDR3 spans 15 residues. The CDR3 DNA sequence: TGTGCCAGCAGTTTTAGCGGGAGGGTCACAGATACGCAGTATTTT. Residues: CASSFSGRVTDTQYF.